The present entry profiles one TCR beta chain with its context. The CDR3 runs to 16 residues. The V gene end was trimmed by 1 base and the J gene end by 3 bases; junction bases not matched to a gene: 7. The germline gives CDR1 SGHVS, CDR2 FQNEAQ. This sample was included in a study of T-cell reconstitution after alpha-beta-depleted transplantation in children. Preparation of the TCRbeta library used unique molecular identifiers. TCRdb reprocessed the PCR reads with MiXCR, giving one entry per CDR3 protein. Found here are about 500,000 distinct CDR3 sequences, about an eighth of them singletons; the top ten hold approximately 14%.

The chain has TRBV7-8 and TRBJ2-5; TRBD2 matches at 8 bases. Sample: PBMCs, mostly from graft donor cells, taken 180 days after TCRalphabeta/CD19-depleted stem cell transplant. The sequence was collected from a female patient aged 2-15 years who had a stem cell transplant for aplastic anemia, so the T cells may come from the graft donor. This CDR3 is CASSLEGTSPKETQYF. CDR3 nucleotide sequence: TGTGCCAGCAGCTTAGAAGGGACTAGTCCAAAAGAGACCCAGTACTTC. The full variable domain, in which reference TRBV7-8 and TRBJ2-5 provide the parts outside the CDR3, is GAGVSQSPRYKVAKRGQDVALRCDPISGHVSLFWYQQALGQGPEFLTYFQNEAQLDKSGLPSDRFFAERPEGSVSTLKIQRTQQEDSAVYLCASSLEGTSPKETQYFGPGTRLLVL.